This T cell receptor beta chain was captured by sequencing in a study of CD8 T cells in ankylosing spondylitis. Study-level results: Seemingly distinctive of ankylosing spondylitis blood was a TCR beta motif formed by eight highly homologous variants. It was reported that disease-linked clones were significantly enriched in matched ankylosing spondylitis synovial fluid.

Trimming removed 1 base from V and 5 bases from J, with 9 bases in between. CDR1 is SGHVS and CDR2 is FNYEAQ in the germline V gene. CDR3 length: 13 residues. In this sample, this clonotype turned up a few times. The antigen remains unidentified. The authors made TCR beta libraries by quantitative 5'-RACE with molecular barcodes. TCRdb ran MiXCR on the 5' RACE reads and lists one entry per CDR3 protein. Among 700,000 or so distinct CDR3 sequences listed, around a fifth were seen once. This clonotype originated in a male donor with ankylosing spondylitis. This chain joins TRBV7-6 and TRBJ2-7; the D gene is possibly TRBD1 (5 bases). Sequenced material: blood, either unsorted or a sorted T cell fraction (not recorded which). The CDR3 region is CASSLEGLHEQYF. CDR3 nucleotides: TGTGCCAGCAGCTTAGAGGGGCTCCACGAGCAGTACTTC.